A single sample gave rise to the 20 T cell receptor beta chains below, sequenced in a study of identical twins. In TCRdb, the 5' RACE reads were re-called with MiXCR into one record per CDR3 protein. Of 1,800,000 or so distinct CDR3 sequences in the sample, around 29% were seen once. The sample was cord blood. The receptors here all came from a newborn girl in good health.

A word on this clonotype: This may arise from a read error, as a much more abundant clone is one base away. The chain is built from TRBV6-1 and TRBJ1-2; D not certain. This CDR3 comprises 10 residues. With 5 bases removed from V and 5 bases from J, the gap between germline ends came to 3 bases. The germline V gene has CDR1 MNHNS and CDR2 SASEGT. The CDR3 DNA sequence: TGTGCCAGCAGTTGGTATGGCTACACCTTC. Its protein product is CASSWYGYTF.

CDR3 protein: CASSLGGRVEAFF. CDR3 bases: TGTGCCAGCAGCTTGGGGGGACGGGTTGAAGCTTTCTTT. The chain employs TRBV5-4 and TRBJ1-1, with D maybe TRBD1 (5 bases). The CDR3 has 13 amino acids. Germline V gene sequence: CDR1 SGHNT, CDR2 YYREEE (reference sequence). V was cut by 0 bases and J by 7 bases, with 10 bases left in between.

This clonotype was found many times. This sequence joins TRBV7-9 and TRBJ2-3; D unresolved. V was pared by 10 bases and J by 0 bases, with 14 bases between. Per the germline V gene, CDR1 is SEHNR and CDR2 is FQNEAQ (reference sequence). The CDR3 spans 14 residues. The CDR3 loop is CATVGYPSTDTQYF. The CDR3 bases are TGTGCCACCGTCGGGTACCCTAGCACAGATACGCAGTATTTT.

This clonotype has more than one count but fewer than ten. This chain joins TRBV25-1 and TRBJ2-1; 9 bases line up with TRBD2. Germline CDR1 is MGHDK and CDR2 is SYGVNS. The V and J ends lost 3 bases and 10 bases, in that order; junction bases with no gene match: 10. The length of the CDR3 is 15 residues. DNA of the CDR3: TGTGCCAGCAGTGACTCTAGCGGGGTGATTAGGGAGCAGTTCTTC. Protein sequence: CASSDSSGVIREQFF.

The CDR3 sequence is CASSQGTGDQPQHF. CDR3 coding DNA: TGTGCCAGCAGCCAAGGAACAGGGGATCAGCCCCAGCATTTT. This chain joins TRBV3-1 and TRBJ1-5, with 7 bases lining up with TRBD1. Trimming cost V 1 base and J 5 bases; bases outside gene matches: 2. The germline V gene has CDR1 LGHDT and CDR2 YNNKEL (reference sequence). The length of the CDR3 is 14 residues.

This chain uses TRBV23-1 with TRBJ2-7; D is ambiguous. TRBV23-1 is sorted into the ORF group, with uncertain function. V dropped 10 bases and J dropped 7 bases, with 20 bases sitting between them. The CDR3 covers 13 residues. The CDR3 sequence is CAKPACGSREQYF. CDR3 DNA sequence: TGCGCCAAACCGGCGTGTGGTTCGAGGGAGCAGTACTTC.

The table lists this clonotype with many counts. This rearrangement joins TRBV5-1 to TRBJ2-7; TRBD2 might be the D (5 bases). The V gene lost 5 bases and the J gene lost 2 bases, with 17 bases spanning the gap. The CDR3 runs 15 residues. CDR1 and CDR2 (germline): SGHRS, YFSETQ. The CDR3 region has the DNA TGCGCCAGCAGGGAGGAAAGCCGCCGAACCTACGAGCAGTACTTC. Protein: CASREESRRTYEQYF.

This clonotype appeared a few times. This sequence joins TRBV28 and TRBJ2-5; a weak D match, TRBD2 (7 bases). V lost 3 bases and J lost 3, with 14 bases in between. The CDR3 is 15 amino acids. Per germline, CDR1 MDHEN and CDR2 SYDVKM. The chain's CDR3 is CASSFRGAWEETQYF. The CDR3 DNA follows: TGTGCCAGCAGTTTTCGGGGGGCGTGGGAAGAGACCCAGTACTTC.

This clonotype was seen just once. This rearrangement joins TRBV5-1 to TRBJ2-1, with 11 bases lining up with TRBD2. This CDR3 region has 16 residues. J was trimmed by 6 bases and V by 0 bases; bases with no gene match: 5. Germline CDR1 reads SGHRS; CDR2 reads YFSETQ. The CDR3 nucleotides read TGCGCCAGCAGCTTGGGGACACTAGCGGGAGCCAATGAGCAGTTCTTC. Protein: CASSLGTLAGANEQFF.

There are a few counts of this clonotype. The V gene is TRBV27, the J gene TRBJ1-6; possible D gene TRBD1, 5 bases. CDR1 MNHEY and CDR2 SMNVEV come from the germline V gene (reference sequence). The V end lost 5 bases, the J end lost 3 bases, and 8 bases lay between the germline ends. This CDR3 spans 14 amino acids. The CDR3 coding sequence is TGTGCCAGCAGTATAAGGGGCTATAATTCACCCCTCCACTTT. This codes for CASSIRGYNSPLHF.

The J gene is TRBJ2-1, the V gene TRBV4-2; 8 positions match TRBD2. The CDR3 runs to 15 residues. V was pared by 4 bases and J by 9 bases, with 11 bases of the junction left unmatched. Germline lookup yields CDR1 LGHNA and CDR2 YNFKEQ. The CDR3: CASSRVTSGVGEQFF. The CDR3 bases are TGTGCCAGCAGCCGGGTAACTAGCGGTGTAGGTGAGCAGTTCTTC.

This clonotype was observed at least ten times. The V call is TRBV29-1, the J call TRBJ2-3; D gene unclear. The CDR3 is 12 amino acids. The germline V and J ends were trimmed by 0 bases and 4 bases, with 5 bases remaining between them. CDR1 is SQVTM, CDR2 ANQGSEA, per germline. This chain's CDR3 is CSVEEYSDTQYF. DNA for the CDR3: TGCAGCGTTGAAGAGTACTCAGATACGCAGTATTTT.

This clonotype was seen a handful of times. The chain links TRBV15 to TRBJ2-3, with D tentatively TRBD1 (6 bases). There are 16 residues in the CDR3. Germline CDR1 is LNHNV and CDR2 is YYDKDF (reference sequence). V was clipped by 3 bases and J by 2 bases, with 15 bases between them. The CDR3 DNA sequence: TGTGCCACCAGCAGGGCCTACTACAGGGACACAGATACGCAGTATTTT. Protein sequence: CATSRAYYRDTDTQYF.

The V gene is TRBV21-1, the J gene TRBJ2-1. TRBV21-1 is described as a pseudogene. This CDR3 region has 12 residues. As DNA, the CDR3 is TGTGCCACCTTTGAGTCATACAATGAGCAGTTCTTC. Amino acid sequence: CATFESYNEQFF.

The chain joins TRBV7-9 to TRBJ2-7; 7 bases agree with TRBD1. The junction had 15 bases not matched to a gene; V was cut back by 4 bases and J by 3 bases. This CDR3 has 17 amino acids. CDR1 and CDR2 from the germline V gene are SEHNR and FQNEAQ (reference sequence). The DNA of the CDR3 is TGTGCCAGCAGCTACAGACCCAACAGGGGTGGGAACTACGAGCAGTACTTC. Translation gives CASSYRPNRGGNYEQYF.

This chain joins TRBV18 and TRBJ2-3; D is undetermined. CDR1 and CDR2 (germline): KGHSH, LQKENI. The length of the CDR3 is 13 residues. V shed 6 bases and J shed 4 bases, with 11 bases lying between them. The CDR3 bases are TGTGCCAGCTCCCGATACTCGGCAGATACGCAGTATTTT. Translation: CASSRYSADTQYF. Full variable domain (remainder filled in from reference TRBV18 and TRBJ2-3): NAGVMQNPRHLVRRRGQEARLRCSPMKGHSHVYWYRQLPEEGLKFMVYLQKENIIDESGMPKERFSAEFPKEGPSILRIQQVVRGDSAAYFCASSRYSADTQYFGPGTRLTVL.

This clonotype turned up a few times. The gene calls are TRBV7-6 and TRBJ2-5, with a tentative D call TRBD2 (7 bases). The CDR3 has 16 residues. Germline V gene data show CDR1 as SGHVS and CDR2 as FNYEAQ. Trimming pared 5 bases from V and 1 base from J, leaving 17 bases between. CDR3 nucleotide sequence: TGTGCCAGCAGCCCCCTCGCTGGGGGGGCCCAAGAGACCCAGTACTTC. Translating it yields CASSPLAGGAQETQYF.

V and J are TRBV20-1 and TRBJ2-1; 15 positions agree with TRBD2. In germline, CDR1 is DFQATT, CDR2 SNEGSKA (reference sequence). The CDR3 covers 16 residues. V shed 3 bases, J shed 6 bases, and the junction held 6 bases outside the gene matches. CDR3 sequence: CSASRTSGRASNEQFF. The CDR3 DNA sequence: TGCAGTGCTAGTCGGACTAGCGGGAGGGCCAGCAATGAGCAGTTCTTC.

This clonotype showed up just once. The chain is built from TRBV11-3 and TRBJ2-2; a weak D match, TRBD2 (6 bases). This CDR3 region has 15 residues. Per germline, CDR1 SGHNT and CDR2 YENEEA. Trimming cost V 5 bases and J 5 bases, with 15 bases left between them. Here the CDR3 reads CASSPRLEPTGELFF. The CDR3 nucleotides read TGTGCCAGCAGCCCCCGACTAGAACCAACCGGGGAGCTGTTTTTT.

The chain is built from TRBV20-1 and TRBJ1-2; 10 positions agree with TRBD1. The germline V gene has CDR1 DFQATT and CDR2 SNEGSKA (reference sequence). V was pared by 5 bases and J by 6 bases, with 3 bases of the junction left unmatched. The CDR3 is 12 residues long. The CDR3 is CSAPGTGDGYTF. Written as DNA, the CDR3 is TGCAGTGCTCCCGGGACAGGGGATGGCTACACCTTC.